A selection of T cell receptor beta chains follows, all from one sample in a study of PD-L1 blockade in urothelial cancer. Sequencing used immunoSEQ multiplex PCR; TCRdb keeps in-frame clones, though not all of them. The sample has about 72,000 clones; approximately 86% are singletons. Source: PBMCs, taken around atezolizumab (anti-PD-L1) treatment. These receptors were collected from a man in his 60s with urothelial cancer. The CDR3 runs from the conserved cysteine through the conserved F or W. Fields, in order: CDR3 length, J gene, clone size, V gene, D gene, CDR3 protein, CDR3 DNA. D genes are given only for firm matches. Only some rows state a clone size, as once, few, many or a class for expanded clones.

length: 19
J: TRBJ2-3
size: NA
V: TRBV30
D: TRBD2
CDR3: CAWRAIRGGFRPLANTQYF
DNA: TGTGCCTGGAGAGCCATCCGGGGGGGCTTTCGGCCACTTGCGAATACGCAGTATTTT

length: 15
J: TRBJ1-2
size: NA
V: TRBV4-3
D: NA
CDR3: CASSQDIGRGYGYTF
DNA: TGCGCCAGCAGCCAAGATATAGGCAGGGGCTATGGCTACACCTTC

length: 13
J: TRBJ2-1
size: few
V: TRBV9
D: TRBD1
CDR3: CASNRGPSDEQFF
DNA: TGTGCCAGCAACAGGGGGCCCAGCGATGAGCAGTTCTTC

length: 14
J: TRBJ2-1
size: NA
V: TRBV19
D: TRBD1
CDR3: CASTRDRGPNEQFF
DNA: TGTGCCAGCACCCGGGACAGGGGGCCCAATGAGCAGTTCTTC

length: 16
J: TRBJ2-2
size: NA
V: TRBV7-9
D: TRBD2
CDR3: CASSLVRGGSSGELFF
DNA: TGTGCCAGCAGCTTAGTACGCGGGGGATCCTCCGGGGAGCTGTTTTTT

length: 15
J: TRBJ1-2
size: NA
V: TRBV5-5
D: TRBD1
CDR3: CASSLQTGINYGYTF
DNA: TGTGCCAGCAGCTTACAGACAGGGATTAACTATGGCTACACCTTC

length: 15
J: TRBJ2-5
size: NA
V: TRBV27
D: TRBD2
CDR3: CASSQLAGGKETQYF
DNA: TGTGCCAGCAGCCAACTAGCGGGGGGCAAAGAGACCCAGTACTTC

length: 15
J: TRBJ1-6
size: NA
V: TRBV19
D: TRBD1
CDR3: CASSMPGQLGSPLHF
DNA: TGTGCCAGTAGTATGCCGGGACAGCTTGGCTCACCCCTCCACTTT

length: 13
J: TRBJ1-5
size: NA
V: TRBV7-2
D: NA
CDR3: CASSKTPTQPQHF
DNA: TGTGCCAGCAGCAAGACACCTACTCAGCCCCAGCATTTT

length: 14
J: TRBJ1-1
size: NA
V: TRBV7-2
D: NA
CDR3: CASSLQGRNTEAFF
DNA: TGTGCCAGCAGCCTACAGGGTCGGAACACTGAAGCTTTCTTT

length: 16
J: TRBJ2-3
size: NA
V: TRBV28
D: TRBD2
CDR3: CASSLWGGGAPDTQYF
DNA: TGTGCCAGCAGTTTATGGGGCGGGGGGGCCCCAGATACGCAGTATTTT

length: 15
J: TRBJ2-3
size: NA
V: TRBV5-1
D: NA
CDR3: CASSLAGAGTDTQYF
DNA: TGCGCCAGCAGCTTGGCCGGAGCGGGCACAGATACGCAGTATTTT

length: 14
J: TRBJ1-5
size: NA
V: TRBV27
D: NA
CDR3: CASSNRNSNQPQHF
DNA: TGTGCCAGCAGTAACAGAAATAGCAATCAGCCCCAGCATTTT

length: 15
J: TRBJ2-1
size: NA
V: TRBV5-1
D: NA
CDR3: CASRSDTSSYNEQFF
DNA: TGCGCCAGCAGATCTGATACCAGCTCCTACAATGAGCAGTTCTTC

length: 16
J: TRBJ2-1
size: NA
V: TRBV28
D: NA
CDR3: CASSLPGGGSYNEQFF
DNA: TGTGCCAGCAGTTTACCAGGGGGAGGCTCCTACAATGAGCAGTTCTTC

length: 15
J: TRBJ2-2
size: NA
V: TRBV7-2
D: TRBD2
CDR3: CASSTSGLVGGELFF
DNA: TGTGCCAGCAGCACCTCCGGACTAGTAGGCGGGGAGCTGTTTTTT